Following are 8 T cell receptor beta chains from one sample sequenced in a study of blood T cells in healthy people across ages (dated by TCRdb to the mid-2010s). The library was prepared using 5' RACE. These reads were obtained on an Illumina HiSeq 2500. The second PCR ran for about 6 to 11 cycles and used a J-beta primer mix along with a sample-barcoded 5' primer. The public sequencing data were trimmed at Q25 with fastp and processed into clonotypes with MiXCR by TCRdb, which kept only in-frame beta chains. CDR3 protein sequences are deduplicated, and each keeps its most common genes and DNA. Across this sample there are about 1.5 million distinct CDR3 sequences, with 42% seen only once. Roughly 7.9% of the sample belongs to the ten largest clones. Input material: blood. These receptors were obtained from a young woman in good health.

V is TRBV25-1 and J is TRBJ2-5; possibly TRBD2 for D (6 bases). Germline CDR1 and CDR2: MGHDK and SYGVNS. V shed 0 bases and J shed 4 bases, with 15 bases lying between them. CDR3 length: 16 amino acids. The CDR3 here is CASSEYLGRDRETQYF. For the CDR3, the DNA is TGTGCCAGCAGTGAATATCTAGGGCGGGATCGAGAGACCCAGTACTTC.

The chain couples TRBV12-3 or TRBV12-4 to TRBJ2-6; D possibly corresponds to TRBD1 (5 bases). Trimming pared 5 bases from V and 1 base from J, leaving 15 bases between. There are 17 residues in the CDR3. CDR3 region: CASSRGWQASGANVLTF. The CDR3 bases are TGTGCCAGCAGTAGGGGATGGCAGGCGTCTGGGGCCAACGTCCTGACTTTC.

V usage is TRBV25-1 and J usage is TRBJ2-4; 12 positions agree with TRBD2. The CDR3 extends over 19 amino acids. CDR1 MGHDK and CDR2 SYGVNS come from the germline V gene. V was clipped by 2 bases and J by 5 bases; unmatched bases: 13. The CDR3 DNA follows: TGTGCCAGCAGTGAAGAATCGCCTAGCGGGAGGGGGATTGAAAACATTCAGTACTTC. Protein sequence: CASSEESPSGRGIENIQYF.

The CDR3 here is CASNRDSTNYGYTF. Here the CDR3 DNA reads TGTGCCAGCAACCGGGACAGTACTAACTATGGCTACACCTTC. V is TRBV6-5 and J is TRBJ1-2; 7 nucleotides line up with TRBD1. The length of the CDR3 is 14 residues. The germline V gene has CDR1 MNHEY and CDR2 SVGAGI. V was clipped by 7 bases and J by 0 bases; unmatched bases: 5.

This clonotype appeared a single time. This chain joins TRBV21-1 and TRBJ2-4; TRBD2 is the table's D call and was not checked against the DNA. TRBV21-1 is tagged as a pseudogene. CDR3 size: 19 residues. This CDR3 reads CASSKFISGRASGANIQYF. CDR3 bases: TGTGCCAGCAGCAAATTTATAAGCGGGAGGGCCTCGGGGGCAAACATTCAGTACTTC.

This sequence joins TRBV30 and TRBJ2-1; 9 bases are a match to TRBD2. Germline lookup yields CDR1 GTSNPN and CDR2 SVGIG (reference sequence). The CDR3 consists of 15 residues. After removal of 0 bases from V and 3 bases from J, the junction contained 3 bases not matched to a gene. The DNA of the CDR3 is TGTGCCTGGAGTGTTCAACTAGCGGGCTACAATGAGCAGTTCTTC. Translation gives CAWSVQLAGYNEQFF.

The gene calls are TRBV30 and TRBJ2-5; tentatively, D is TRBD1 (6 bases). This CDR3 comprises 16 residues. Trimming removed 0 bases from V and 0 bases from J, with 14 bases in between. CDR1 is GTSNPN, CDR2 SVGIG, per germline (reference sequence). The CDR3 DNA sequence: TGTGCCTGGAGTGTATGGGCAGGGGCGTACCAAGAGACCCAGTACTTC. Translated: CAWSVWAGAYQETQYF.

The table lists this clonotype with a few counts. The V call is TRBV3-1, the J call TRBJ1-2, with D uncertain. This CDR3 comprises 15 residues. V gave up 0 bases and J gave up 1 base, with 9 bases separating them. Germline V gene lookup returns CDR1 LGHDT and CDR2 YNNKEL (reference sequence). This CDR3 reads CASSQDAAVNYGYTF. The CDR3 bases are TGTGCCAGCAGCCAAGACGCGGCGGTTAACTATGGCTACACCTTC.